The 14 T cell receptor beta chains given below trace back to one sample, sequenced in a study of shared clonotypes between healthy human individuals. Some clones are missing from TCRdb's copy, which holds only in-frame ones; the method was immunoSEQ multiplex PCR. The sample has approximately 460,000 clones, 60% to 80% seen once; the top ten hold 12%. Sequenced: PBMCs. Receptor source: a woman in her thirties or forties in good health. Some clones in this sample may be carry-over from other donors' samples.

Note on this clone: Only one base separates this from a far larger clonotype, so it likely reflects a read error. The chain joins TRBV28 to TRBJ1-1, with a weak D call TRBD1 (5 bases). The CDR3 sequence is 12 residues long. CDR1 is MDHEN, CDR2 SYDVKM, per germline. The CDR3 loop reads CASSKKDTEALF. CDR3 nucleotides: TGTGCCAGCAGCAAAAAGGACACTGAAGCTCTCTTT.

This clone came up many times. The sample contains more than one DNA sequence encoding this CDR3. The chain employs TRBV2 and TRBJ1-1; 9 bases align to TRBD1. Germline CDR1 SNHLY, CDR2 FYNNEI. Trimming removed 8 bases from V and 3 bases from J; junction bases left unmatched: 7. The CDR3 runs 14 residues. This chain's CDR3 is CASVPGQGDTEAFF. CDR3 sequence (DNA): TGTGCCAGCGTCCCGGGACAGGGTGACACTGAAGCTTTCTTT.

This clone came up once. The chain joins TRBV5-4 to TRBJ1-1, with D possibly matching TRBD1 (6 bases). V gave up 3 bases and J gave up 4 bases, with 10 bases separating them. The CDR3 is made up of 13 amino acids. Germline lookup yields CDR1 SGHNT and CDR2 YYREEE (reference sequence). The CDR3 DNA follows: TGTGCCAGCAGCTCAACAGGGTTCACTGAAGCTTTCTTT. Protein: CASSSTGFTEAFF.

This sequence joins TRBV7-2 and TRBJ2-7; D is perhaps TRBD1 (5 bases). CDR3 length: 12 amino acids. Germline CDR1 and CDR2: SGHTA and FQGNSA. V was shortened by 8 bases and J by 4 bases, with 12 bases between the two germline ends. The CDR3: CASGQGIYEQYF. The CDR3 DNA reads TGTGCCAGCGGGCAGGGAATTTACGAGCAGTACTTC.

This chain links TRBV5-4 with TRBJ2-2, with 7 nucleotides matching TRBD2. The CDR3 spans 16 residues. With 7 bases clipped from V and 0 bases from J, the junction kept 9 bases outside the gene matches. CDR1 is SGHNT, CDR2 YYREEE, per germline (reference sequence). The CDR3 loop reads CASSPGGIANTGELFF. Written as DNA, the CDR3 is TGTGCCAGCTCCCCGGGAGGTATCGCGAACACCGGGGAGCTGTTTTTT.

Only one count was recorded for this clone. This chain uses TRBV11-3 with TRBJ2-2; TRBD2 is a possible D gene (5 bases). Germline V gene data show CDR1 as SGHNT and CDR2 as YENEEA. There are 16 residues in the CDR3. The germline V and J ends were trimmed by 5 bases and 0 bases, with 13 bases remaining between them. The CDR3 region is CASSPESGSNTGELFF. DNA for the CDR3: TGTGCCAGCAGCCCCGAGAGCGGATCGAACACCGGGGAGCTGTTTTTT.

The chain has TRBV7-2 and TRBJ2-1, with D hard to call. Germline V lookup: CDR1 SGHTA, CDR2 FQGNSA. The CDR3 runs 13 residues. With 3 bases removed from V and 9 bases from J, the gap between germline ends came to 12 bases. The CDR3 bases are TGTGCCAGCAGCTTCACGGCGTCAGTTGAGCAGTTCTTC. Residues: CASSFTASVEQFF.

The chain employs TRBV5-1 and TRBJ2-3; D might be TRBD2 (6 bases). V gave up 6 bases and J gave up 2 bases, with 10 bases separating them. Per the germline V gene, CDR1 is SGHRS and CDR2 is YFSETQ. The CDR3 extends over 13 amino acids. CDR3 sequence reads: CASTAGTTDTQYF. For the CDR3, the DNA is TGCGCCAGCACGGCGGGGACCACAGATACGCAGTATTTT.

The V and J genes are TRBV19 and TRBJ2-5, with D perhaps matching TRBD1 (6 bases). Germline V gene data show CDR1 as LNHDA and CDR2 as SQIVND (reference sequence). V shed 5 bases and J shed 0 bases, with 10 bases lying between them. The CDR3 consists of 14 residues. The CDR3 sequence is CASSLTGNQETQYF. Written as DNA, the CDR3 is TGTGCCAGTAGTTTAACAGGGAACCAAGAGACCCAGTACTTC. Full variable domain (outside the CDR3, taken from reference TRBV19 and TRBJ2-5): DGGITQSPKYLFRKEGQNVTLSCEQNLNHDAMYWYRQDPGQGLRLIYYSQIVNDFQKGDIAEGYSVSREKKESFPLTVTSAQKNPTAFYLCASSLTGNQETQYFGPGTRLLVL.

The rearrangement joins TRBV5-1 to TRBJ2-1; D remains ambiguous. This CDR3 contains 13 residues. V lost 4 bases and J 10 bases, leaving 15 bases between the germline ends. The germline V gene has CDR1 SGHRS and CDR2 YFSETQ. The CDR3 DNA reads TGCGCCAGCAGCCCCGAGTGGCTTCCGGAGCAGTTCTTC. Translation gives CASSPEWLPEQFF.

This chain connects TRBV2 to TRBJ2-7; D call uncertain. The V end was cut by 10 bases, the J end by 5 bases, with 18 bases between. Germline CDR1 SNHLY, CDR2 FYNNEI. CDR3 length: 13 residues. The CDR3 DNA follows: TGTGCCACCCTAGGGTTATCTGGGGACGAGCAGTACTTC. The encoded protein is CATLGLSGDEQYF.

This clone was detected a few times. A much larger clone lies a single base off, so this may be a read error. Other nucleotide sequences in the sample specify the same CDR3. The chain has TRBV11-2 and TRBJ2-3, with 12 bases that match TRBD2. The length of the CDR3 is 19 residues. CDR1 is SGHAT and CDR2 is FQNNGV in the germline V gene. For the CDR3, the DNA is TGCGCCAGCAGCTTCGAACGGACGCTAGCGGGAGGGAGCACAGATACGCAGTATTTT. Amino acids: CASSFERTLAGGSTDTQYF.

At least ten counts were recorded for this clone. For the CDR3, the DNA is TGTGCCAGCAGCTTAGTTGGTTCACTAAGCTATGGCTACACCTTC. Translation gives CASSLVGSLSYGYTF. The chain uses TRBV11-2 and TRBJ1-2; unclear D gene. Trimming removed 1 base from V and 4 bases from J, with 13 bases in between. The CDR3 runs 15 residues. In germline, CDR1 is SGHAT, CDR2 FQNNGV.

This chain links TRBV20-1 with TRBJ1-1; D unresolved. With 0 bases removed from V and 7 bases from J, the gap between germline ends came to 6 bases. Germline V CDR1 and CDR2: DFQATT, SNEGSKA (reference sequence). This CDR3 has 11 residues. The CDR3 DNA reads TGCAGTGCTAGAGAAATCGGTGAAGCTTTCTTT. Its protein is CSAREIGEAFF.